What follows is one TCR beta chain and its context. The data are from a study of blood T cell repertoires in COVID-19. Study information: From the United States, Italy and Spain came samples of acute and convalescent COVID-19.

Data came from immunoSEQ multiplex PCR; TCRdb stores just in-frame clones and leaves some out. The sample consists of 270,000 or so clones, approximately 89% of them appearing once. Participants' reported clinical history set cohort assignment. All recovered Cohort 3 donors got two negative PCRs, got clearance, or saw symptom resolution. Deletions cut 5 bases from V and 4 bases from J, with 5 bases between. CDR3 length: 11 residues. CDR1 is LGHDT and CDR2 is YNNKEL in the germline V gene (reference sequence). The source is a woman aged 18-29 years who had recovered from COVID-19. The V and J genes are TRBV3-1 (or the pseudogene TRBV3-2) and TRBJ1-1; D is ambiguous. Sequencing was done on a sample of PBMCs or T cells enriched from blood (not recorded which). This CDR3 reads CASSSFTEAFF. CDR3 coding DNA: TGTGCCAGCAGCTCCTTCACTGAAGCTTTCTTT.